This T cell receptor beta chain was recorded in a study of T cells in Graves' hyperthyroidism and ophthalmopathy. This CDR3 region has 14 residues. Germline CDR1 and CDR2: SGHKS and YYEKEE (reference sequence). V was pared by 3 bases and J by 4 bases, with 3 bases of the junction left unmatched. This clonotype was counted many times. There were TCR beta CDR3 regions amplified from RNA transcripts. A set of HTBI primers served as the primers for a first-round RT-PCR of the TCR CDR3. TCRdb re-derived calls from the multiplex PCR reads in MiXCR, one entry per CDR3 protein. The top ten hold roughly 26% of the sample, which has about 92,000 distinct CDR3 sequences, 51% seen once.

This TCR was recovered from a woman between 40 and 50 years old with Graves' hyperthyroidism. The chain combines TRBV5-5 with TRBJ1-1; 10 nucleotides agree with TRBD1. Sequenced: blood. The CDR3 DNA reads TGTGCCAGCAGCTGGACAGGGGGAGGCACTGAAGCTTTCTTT. Translated, it gives CASSWTGGGTEAFF.